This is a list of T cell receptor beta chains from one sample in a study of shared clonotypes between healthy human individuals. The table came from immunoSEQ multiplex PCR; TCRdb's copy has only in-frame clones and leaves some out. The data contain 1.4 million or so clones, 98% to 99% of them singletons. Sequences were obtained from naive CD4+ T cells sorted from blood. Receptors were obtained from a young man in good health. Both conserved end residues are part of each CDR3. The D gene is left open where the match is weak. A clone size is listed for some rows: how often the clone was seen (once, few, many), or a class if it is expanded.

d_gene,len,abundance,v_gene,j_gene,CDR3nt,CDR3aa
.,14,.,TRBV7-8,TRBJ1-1,TGTGCCAGCAGCTTTGACCGGGTGAACACTGAAGCTTTCTTT,CASSFDRVNTEAFF
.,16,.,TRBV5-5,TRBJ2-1,TGTGCCAGCAGCTTGGCCGTTGCGGTAACCTACAATGAGCAGTTCTTC,CASSLAVAVTYNEQFF
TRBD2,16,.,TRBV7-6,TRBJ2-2,TGTGCCAGCAGCTTAGTAGGCGGGAGGAACACCGGGGAGCTGTTTTTT,CASSLVGGRNTGELFF
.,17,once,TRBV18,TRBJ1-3,TGTGCCAGCTCACCAAGTTCACAGGCTATCTCTGGAAACACCATATATTTT,CASSPSSQAISGNTIYF
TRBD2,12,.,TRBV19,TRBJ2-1,TGTGCCAGTACCGCCGCGGGAGTCGGGCAGTTCTTC,CASTAAGVGQFF
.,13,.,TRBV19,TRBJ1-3,TGTGCCAGTAGTCTGGACTCTGGAAACACCATATATTTT,CASSLDSGNTIYF
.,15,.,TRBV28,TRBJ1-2,TGTGCCAGCGAGAGCCAGGGGCCTGGGGACTATGGCTACACCTTC,CASESQGPGDYGYTF
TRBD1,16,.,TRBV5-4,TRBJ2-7,TGTGCCAGCAGCGTATACGGGACAGTAGAGCTTTACGAGCAGTACTTC,CASSVYGTVELYEQYF
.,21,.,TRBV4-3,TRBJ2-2,TGCGCCAGCAGCGTTCCCTCCCCCCCAACAGGCCTTAAGACGAACACCGGGGAGCTGTTTTTT,CASSVPSPPTGLKTNTGELFF
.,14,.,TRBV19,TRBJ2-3,TGTGCCAGTAGTAGGACAGACTTCACAGATACGCAGTATTTT,CASSRTDFTDTQYF
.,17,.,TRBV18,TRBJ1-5,TGTGCCAGCTCACCACCTAATAGGCAGGGAAGGAATCAGCCCCAGCATTTT,CASSPPNRQGRNQPQHF
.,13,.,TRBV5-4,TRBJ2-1,TGTGCCAGCAGCATGCCAGGGCTTGGTGAGCAGTTCTTC,CASSMPGLGEQFF
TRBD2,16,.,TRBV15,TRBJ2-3,TGTGCCACCAGGGGACTAGCGGGAGTTCGGACAGATACGCAGTATTTT,CATRGLAGVRTDTQYF
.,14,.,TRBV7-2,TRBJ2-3,TGTGCCAGCAGCCCTCCCGGTGGCACAGATACGCAGTATTTT,CASSPPGGTDTQYF
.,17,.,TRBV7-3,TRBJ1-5,TGTGCCAGCAGCTTAATTTTCGTGGGCGGGGGATATCAGCCCCAGCATTTT,CASSLIFVGGGYQPQHF
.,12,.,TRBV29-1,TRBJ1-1,TGCAGCGTTACAAGGCAGGACACTGAAGCTTTCTTT,CSVTRQDTEAFF
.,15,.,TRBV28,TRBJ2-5,TGTGCCAGCAGTTTAGCGGGGAACCGAGAAGAGACCCAGTACTTC,CASSLAGNREETQYF
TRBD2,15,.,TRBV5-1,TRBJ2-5,TGCGCCAGCAGCTTACCAACTAGCGGGGGAGAGACCCAGTACTTC,CASSLPTSGGETQYF
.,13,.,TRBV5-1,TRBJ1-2,TGCGCCAGCAGCCCCAGGTCTTACTATGGCTACACCTTC,CASSPRSYYGYTF
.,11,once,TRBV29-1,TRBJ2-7,TGCAGCGTTGCAGGGTGGTACGAGCAGTACTTC,CSVAGWYEQYF
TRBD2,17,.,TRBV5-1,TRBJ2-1,TGCGCCAGCAGCTCCTTAGCGGGAGGTACCTCCTACAATGAGCAGTTCTTC,CASSSLAGGTSYNEQFF
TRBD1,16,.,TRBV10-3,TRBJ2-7,TGTGCCATCAGTGAGCGAAGGACAGGGGACTCCTACGAGCAGTACTTC,CAISERRTGDSYEQYF
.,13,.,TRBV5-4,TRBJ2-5,TGTGCCAGCAGCTTACGACAGCAAGAGACCCAGTACTTC,CASSLRQQETQYF
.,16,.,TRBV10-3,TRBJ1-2,TGTGCCATCAGTGAGTTTCGACAAACTCAGGGCTATGGCTACACCTTC,CAISEFRQTQGYGYTF
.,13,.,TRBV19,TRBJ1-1,TGTGCCAGTAGTATACAGGGTGAGGCTGAAGCTTTCTTT,CASSIQGEAEAFF
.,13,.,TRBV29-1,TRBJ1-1,TGCAGCGCGAAAAGGGTTGGCGACACTGAAGCTTTCTTT,CSAKRVGDTEAFF
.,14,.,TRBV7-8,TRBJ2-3,TGTGCCAGCAGCCCAGGGGCTAGCACAGATACGCAGTATTTT,CASSPGASTDTQYF
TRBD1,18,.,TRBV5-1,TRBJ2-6,TGCGCCAGCAGCTTGGAGACAGGGGCCTCTCCTGGGGCCAACGTCCTGACTTTC,CASSLETGASPGANVLTF
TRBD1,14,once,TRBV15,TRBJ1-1,TGTGCCACCAGCAGAGTACGGGACAGGGGTGAAGCTTTCTTT,CATSRVRDRGEAFF
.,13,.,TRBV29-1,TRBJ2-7,TGCAGCGTCCAACGGACTTCGGCCTACGAGCAGTACTTC,CSVQRTSAYEQYF
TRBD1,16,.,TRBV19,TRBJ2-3,TGTGCCACCGCACCATACGGACAGGGGGGCACAGATACGCAGTATTTT,CATAPYGQGGTDTQYF
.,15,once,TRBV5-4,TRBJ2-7,TGTGCCCTTACCCCCGGGACTGCAAGCTCCTACGAGCAGTACTTC,CALTPGTASSYEQYF
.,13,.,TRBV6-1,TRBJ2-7,TGTGCCAGCAGTGAGACAGGTAGATACGAGCAGTACTTC,CASSETGRYEQYF
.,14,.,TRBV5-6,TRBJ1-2,TGTGCCAGCAGCTTGGGGCTGGGGGCAGATGGCTACACCTTC,CASSLGLGADGYTF
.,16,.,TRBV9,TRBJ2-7,TGTGCCAGCAACCTACCCCGGGACGGATATGACTACGAGCAGTACTTC,CASNLPRDGYDYEQYF
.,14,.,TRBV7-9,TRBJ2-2,TGTGCCAGCAGCTTAGGGCAGTACACCGGGGAGCTGTTTTTT,CASSLGQYTGELFF
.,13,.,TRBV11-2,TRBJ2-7,TGTGCCAGCAGCTCCAGGGCCTCCTACGAGCAGTACTTC,CASSSRASYEQYF
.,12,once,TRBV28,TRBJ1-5,TGTGCCAGCAGTTTAGGGGGGCAGCCCCAGCATTTT,CASSLGGQPQHF
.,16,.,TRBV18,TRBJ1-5,TGTGCCAGCTCACCATTCGAGGGTGTCCGGAATCAGCCCCAGCATTTT,CASSPFEGVRNQPQHF
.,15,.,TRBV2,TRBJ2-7,TGTGCCAGCACCCGCCCCACAGGGAAATACTACGAGCAGTACTTC,CASTRPTGKYYEQYF